The TCR beta chain described here comes from a study of T cell responses to AZD1222 COVID-19 vaccine. On the study more broadly: Second doses at about 4 or about 12 weeks were pooled.

Clones were sequenced by immunoSEQ multiplex PCR, and TCRdb holds only the in-frame ones, with some missing. The data contain about 120,000 clones, 80% to 90% of them singletons. Study-wide results and caveats: Researchers took repertoire samples only after the peak T cell response had come. Clonal diversity may have been underestimated, and the donors were mostly white British, with more females than males. The study identified only a handful of AZD1222 recipients as seropositive at baseline.

The V gene lost 0 bases and the J gene lost 1 base, with 6 bases spanning the gap. This CDR3 spans 14 amino acids. Per the germline V gene, CDR1 is MNHEY and CDR2 is SVGEGT. This clone was observed a single time. Its antigen is not identified. V usage is TRBV6-2 or TRBV6-3 and J usage is TRBJ1-1, with D unresolved. This TCR derives from an adult in good health. Sequences were derived from peripheral blood, sampled on day 0 of AZD1222 vaccination. CDR3 sequence (DNA): TGTGCCAGCAGTTACTCGGCCGGGAACACTGAAGCTTTCTTT. Amino acids: CASSYSAGNTEAFF.